The rows below give T cell receptor beta chains drawn from one sample of a study of blood T cells in healthy people across ages. TCRdb analysed the 5' RACE reads with MiXCR anew, one entry per CDR3 protein. This repertoire shows hundreds of thousands of distinct CDR3 sequences, under 30% found once; its top ten account for just over 8.5%. The same sample was also studied in work on T cells of mothers and their children.

The sample consisted of blood. The receptors derive from a boy between 10 and 17 years old in good health. CDR3s include the opening cysteine and the closing phenylalanine or tryptophan. A D gene is named only where the DNA matches it firmly. A row's size may be missing; if present it is once, few, many or a size class.

NA	TRBV7-9	TRBD1	TRBJ1-2	TGTGCCAGCAGCGGGCGAGGACAGGCTCATGGCTACACCTTC	CASSGRGQAHGYTF
few	TRBV4-3	NA	TRBJ2-1	TGCGCCAGCAGCCAAGATAAACTGTATCGTCCCTCCTACAATGAGCAGTTCTTC	CASSQDKLYRPSYNEQFF
many	TRBV12-3/TRBV12-4	NA	TRBJ2-6	TGTGCCAGCAGCCCTCGGTCGTCTGGGGCCAACGTCCTGACTTTC	CASSPRSSGANVLTF
NA	TRBV29-1	NA	TRBJ2-3	TGCAGCGTTGCGGACGGAGAAGATACGCAGTATTTT	CSVADGEDTQYF
once	TRBV6-6	NA	TRBJ2-7	TGTGCCAGCACCCAATCCTTAGTTTTCTACGAGCAGTACTTC	CASTQSLVFYEQYF
NA	TRBV7-9	NA	TRBJ2-5	TGTGCCATCAAAGAAATCGGGGGGCGAGAGACCCAGTACTTC	CAIKEIGGRETQYF
NA	TRBV6-5	NA	TRBJ1-1	TGTGCCAGCAGTTACTCCCCTTGGGAGGCAATGAACACTGAAGCTTTCTTT	CASSYSPWEAMNTEAFF
few	TRBV6-1	TRBD1	TRBJ1-4	TGTGCCAGCACACGGGACAGGGTAGGCGAAAAACTGTTTTTT	CASTRDRVGEKLFF
NA	TRBV7-3	NA	TRBJ1-1	TGTGCCAGCAGCTTAGCGGCAGGGGCTGAAGCTTTCTTT	CASSLAAGAEAFF
few	TRBV20-1	TRBD2	TRBJ2-5	TGCAGTGCTAAGCGGACTAGCGGTCTCCAAGAGACCCAGTACTTC	CSAKRTSGLQETQYF
NA	TRBV2	TRBD1	TRBJ1-5	TGTGCCAGCAGGGGGGCCGGGACAGGGGCTAATCAGCCCCAGCATTTT	CASRGAGTGANQPQHF
NA	TRBV28	TRBD1	TRBJ2-1	TGTGCCAGCACCCGGGACAGGGTGGTCGATGAGCAGTTCTTC	CASTRDRVVDEQFF
few	TRBV4-3	NA	TRBJ2-7	TGCGCCAGCAGCCAAGTCCAGGCTGCCGAGCAGTACTTC	CASSQVQAAEQYF
NA	TRBV7-2	NA	TRBJ2-2	TGTGCCAGCAGACTGACCCCGGGGAGCGGGGAGCTGTTTTTT	CASRLTPGSGELFF
NA	TRBV3-1	NA	TRBJ2-5	TGTGCCAGCAGCCAAGAGGCTAGCCGAAGTTACTTC	CASSQEASRSYF
NA	TRBV30	NA	TRBJ1-6	TGTGCCTGGAGTGTCGTAACAGGGACTAATTCACCCCTCCACTTT	CAWSVVTGTNSPLHF
NA	TRBV28	TRBD1	TRBJ2-7	TGTTCGACTGGACAGGGGAGGGGCGAGCAGTACTTC	CSTGQGRGEQYF
NA	TRBV7-2	NA	TRBJ1-5	TGTGCCGTTAGCCCCAATTTGGGCAATCAGCCCCAGCATTTT	CAVSPNLGNQPQHF
few	TRBV18	TRBD2	TRBJ2-1	TGTGCCAGCTCACCACCCCGGACTAGCGGGGTCAATGAGCAGTTCTTC	CASSPPRTSGVNEQFF
few	TRBV12-3/TRBV12-4	NA	TRBJ2-3	TGTGCCAGCAGTTTTGGGGACGGATGGCCAGATACGCAGTATTTT	CASSFGDGWPDTQYF
NA	TRBV20-1	NA	TRBJ2-5	TGCAGTGCTAGAGGCCCCACAGGAGAGACCCAGTACTTC	CSARGPTGETQYF
few	TRBV19	TRBD1	TRBJ2-7	TGTGCCAGTGGGAGGGACAGGGATCACGAGCAGTACTTC	CASGRDRDHEQYF
many	TRBV6-4	TRBD1	TRBJ1-5	TGTGCCAGCAGCCCGACAGGGGAGGTTCAGCCCCAGCATTTT	CASSPTGEVQPQHF
few	TRBV6-6	TRBD1	TRBJ2-5	TGTGCCAGCACCTTACAGGGGTACCAAGAGACCCAGTACTTC	CASTLQGYQETQYF
few	TRBV6-2/TRBV6-3	NA	TRBJ2-2	TGTGCCAGCAGTTATTCCGTTGCGGGACACACCGGGGAGCTGTTTTTT	CASSYSVAGHTGELFF
NA	TRBV6-1	NA	TRBJ1-2	TGTGCCAGCAGTGTAATACAGGGAGGGGGCTACACCTTC	CASSVIQGGGYTF
many	TRBV29-1	NA	TRBJ1-4	TGCAGCGTGGGGGGCGCGGGAACTAATGAAAAACTGTTTTTT	CSVGGAGTNEKLFF
NA	TRBV4-1	NA	TRBJ1-1	TGCGCCAGCAGCCAAGATCTTCCCACTGAAGCTTTCTTT	CASSQDLPTEAFF
few	TRBV7-2	NA	TRBJ2-5	TGTGCCAGCAGCTCGACCGGGACCAATCAAGAGACCCAGTACTTC	CASSSTGTNQETQYF
few	TRBV4-3	TRBD1	TRBJ2-5	TGCGCCAGCAGCCAAGATCGCGGCAGGGGGCTAAGTGAGACCCAGTACTTC	CASSQDRGRGLSETQYF
NA	TRBV9	TRBD2	TRBJ2-3	TGTGCCAGCAGCGTAGGGGAGGGACCCCTTAGCACAGATACGCAGTATTTT	CASSVGEGPLSTDTQYF
NA	TRBV3-1	TRBD1	TRBJ1-1	TGTGCCAGCAGCCAGGGACAGGGCAATGGTGAAGCTTGCTTT	CASSQGQGNGEACF
many	TRBV7-8	NA	TRBJ1-4	TGTGCCAGCAGCTTTGGCGGTGGCAATGAAAAACTGTTTTTT	CASSFGGGNEKLFF
NA	TRBV27	NA	TRBJ2-3	TGTGCCAGCAGTTCTTTCCAGGGGTCTCCTAGCACAGATACGCAGTATTTT	CASSSFQGSPSTDTQYF
few	TRBV21-1	NA	TRBJ2-1	TGTGCCAGCCCCCGTCTTAGGGAGAACAATGAGCAGTTCTTC	CASPRLRENNEQFF
NA	TRBV6-5	TRBD1	TRBJ2-1	TGTGCCAGCAGCCCAGGGACAGGGGACGTGCAGTTCTTC	CASSPGTGDVQFF
NA	TRBV7-8	NA	TRBJ2-7	TGTGCCAGCAGCTGGGCGGACGGCCCCTACGAGCAGTACTTC	CASSWADGPYEQYF
few	TRBV2	TRBD2	TRBJ2-7	TGTGCCAGCAGTGTGGCAGCTAGCGGGAACAACGAGCAGTACTTC	CASSVAASGNNEQYF
few	TRBV2	NA	TRBJ1-2	TGTGCCAGCAGTGTGGAGCCTAACTATGGCTACACCTTC	CASSVEPNYGYTF
few	TRBV3-1	TRBD2	TRBJ2-7	TGTGCCAGCAGCCAAGGGCCGGGGGGACCGCTATACGAGCAGTACTTC	CASSQGPGGPLYEQYF
few	TRBV29-1	TRBD1	TRBJ1-1	TGCAGCGGCACTCAGGGGGCGATTGAAGCTTTCTTT	CSGTQGAIEAFF
many	TRBV28	TRBD2	TRBJ2-4	TGTGCCAGCAGTTTAGGCGGGAGTGGAAACATTCAGTACTTC	CASSLGGSGNIQYF
NA	TRBV12-3/TRBV12-4	TRBD1	TRBJ2-3	TGTGCCAGCAGTGACGGGACTCCCTACAGGGGGGCTGCTAGCACAGATACGCAGTATTTT	CASSDGTPYRGAASTDTQYF
many	TRBV7-9	NA	TRBJ1-4	TGTGCCAGCAGCTCTGGCATTGAAAAACTGTTTTTT	CASSSGIEKLFF